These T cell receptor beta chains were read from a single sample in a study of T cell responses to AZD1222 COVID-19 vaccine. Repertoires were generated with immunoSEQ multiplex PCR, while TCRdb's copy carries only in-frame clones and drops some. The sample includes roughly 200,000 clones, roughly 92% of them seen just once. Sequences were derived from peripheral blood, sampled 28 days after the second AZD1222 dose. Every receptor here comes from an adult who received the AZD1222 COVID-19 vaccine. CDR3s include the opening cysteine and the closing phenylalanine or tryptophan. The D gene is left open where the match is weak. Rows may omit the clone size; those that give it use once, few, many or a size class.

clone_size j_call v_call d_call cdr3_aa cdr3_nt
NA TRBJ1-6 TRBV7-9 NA CASSSGNSPLHF TGTGCCAGCAGCTCGGGGAATTCACCCCTCCACTTT
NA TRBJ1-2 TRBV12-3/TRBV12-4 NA CASSRTGLGGYTF TGTGCCAGCAGTCGAACAGGGCTGGGTGGCTACACCTTC
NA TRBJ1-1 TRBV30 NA CAWSLPREAFF TGTGCCTGGAGTCTACCGCGTGAAGCTTTCTTT
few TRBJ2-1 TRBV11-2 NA CASSPGAGYYNEQFF TGTGCCAGCAGCCCCGGGGCGGGATACTACAATGAGCAGTTCTTC
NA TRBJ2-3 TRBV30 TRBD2 CAWSMAGGPSDTQYF TGTGCCTGGAGTATGGCGGGAGGGCCTTCGGATACGCAGTATTTT
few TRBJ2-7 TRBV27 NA CASSPTGGLIYEQYF TGTGCCAGCAGCCCTACCGGGGGCCTGATCTACGAGCAGTACTTC
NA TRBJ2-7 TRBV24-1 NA CATSDPPVRVPHEQYF TGTGCCACCAGTGACCCTCCTGTCCGCGTCCCCCACGAGCAGTACTTC
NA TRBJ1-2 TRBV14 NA CASSQGLGGGPNYGYTF TGTGCCAGCAGCCAAGGGCTCGGGGGGGGCCCTAACTATGGCTACACCTTC
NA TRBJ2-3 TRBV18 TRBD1 CASSPGQGRMDTQYF TGTGCCAGCTCACCCGGACAGGGGAGGATGGATACGCAGTATTTT
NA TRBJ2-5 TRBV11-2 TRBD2 CASSLDRTSGTETQYF TGTGCCAGCAGCTTAGATCGTACTAGCGGGACGGAGACCCAGTACTTC
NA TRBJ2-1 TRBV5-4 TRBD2 CASSRSGRRREEQFF TGTGCCAGCAGCCGAAGCGGGAGACGTAGGGAAGAGCAGTTCTTC
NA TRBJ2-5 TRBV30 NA CAWSYGQETQYF TGTGCCTGGAGTTACGGGCAAGAGACCCAGTACTTC
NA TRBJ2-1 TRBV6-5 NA CASSYVSPGEQFF TGTGCCAGCAGTTACGTAAGCCCGGGTGAGCAGTTCTTC
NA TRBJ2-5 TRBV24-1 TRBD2 CATSDSSSGSLPRTQYF TGTGCCACCAGTGACTCATCAAGCGGGAGTCTCCCTAGGACCCAGTACTTC
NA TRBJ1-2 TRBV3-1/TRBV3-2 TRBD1 CASSQGWDRVYGYTF TGTGCCAGCAGCCAAGGTTGGGACAGGGTTTATGGCTACACCTTC
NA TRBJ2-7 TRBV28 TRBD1 CASEGRQGAYEQYF TGTGCCAGCGAAGGCCGACAGGGAGCCTACGAGCAGTACTTC
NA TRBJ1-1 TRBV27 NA CASRGGTKNTEAFF TGTGCCAGCAGGGGGGGGACAAAGAACACTGAAGCTTTCTTT
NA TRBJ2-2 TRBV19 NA CASSIGRENTGELFF TGTGCCAGTAGTATTGGGCGGGAAAACACCGGGGAGCTGTTTTTT
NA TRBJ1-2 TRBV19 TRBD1 CASSIAQGAEYGYTF TGTGCCAGTAGTATAGCCCAGGGGGCGGAGTATGGCTACACCTTC
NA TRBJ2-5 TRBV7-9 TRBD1 CASSLGKDRGPKKETQYF TGTGCCAGCAGCTTAGGGAAGGACAGGGGTCCGAAAAAAGAGACCCAGTACTTC
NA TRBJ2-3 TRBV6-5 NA CASSYLSATTQYF TGTGCCAGCAGTTACCTCTCCGCCACAACGCAGTATTTT
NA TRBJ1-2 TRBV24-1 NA CATSDFSGTDGYTF TGTGCCACCAGCGATTTCTCAGGGACTGATGGCTACACCTTC
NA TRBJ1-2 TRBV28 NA CASRPGGELHGYTF TGTGCCAGCAGGCCTGGGGGGGAATTGCATGGCTACACCTTC
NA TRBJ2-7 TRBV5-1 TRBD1 CASSIPRDRGDYEQYF TGCGCCAGCAGCATTCCCCGGGACAGGGGGGACTACGAGCAGTACTTC
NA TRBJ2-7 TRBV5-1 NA CASSLEGQYYEQYF TGCGCCAGCAGCCTAGAGGGACAATACTACGAGCAGTACTTC
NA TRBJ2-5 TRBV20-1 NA CSASRRGETQYF TGCAGTGCTAGTCGCAGGGGAGAGACCCAGTACTTC
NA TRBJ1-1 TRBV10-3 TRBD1 CAISGTGPHTEAFF TGTGCCATCAGCGGGACAGGGCCCCACACTGAAGCTTTCTTT
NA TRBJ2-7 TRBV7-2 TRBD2 CASSLGGRAYEQYF TGTGCCAGCAGCTTAGGCGGGAGGGCCTACGAGCAGTACTTC
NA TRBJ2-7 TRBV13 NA CASSQTRSAYEQYF TGTGCCAGCAGTCAGACTAGGAGTGCCTACGAGCAGTACTTC
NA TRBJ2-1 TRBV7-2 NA CASRPSGGYNEQFF TGTGCCAGCAGGCCCAGTGGGGGGTACAATGAGCAGTTCTTC
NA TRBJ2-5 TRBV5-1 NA CASSDHRGQETQYF TGCGCCAGCAGCGATCATAGGGGCCAAGAGACCCAGTACTTC
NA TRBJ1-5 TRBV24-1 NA CATSVSYSNQPQHF TGTGCCACCAGCGTTTCGTATAGCAATCAGCCCCAGCATTTT
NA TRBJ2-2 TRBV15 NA CATSMGGADTGELFF TGTGCCACCAGTATGGGGGGCGCGGACACCGGGGAGCTGTTTTTT
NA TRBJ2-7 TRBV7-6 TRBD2 CASSLDLAGAGYEQYF TGTGCCAGCAGCTTAGACTTAGCGGGAGCGGGATACGAGCAGTACTTC
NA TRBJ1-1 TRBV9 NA CASSVDPRETEAFF TGTGCCAGCAGCGTAGACCCAAGGGAAACTGAAGCTTTCTTT